The entry below gives a single T cell receptor beta chain sequence along with its context. Antigen unknown. Assay execution took place at the deep level. Around 30,000 T cell genomes, or approximately 190 ng DNA, went into the sorted-subset replicate PCRs. The assay was immunoSEQ multiplex PCR, and TCRdb's table has in-frame clones only and misses some. Of about 2.1 million clones detected, about 93% appear once; the ten largest clones hold 1.5% to 2%. The sample originates from a study of shared clonotypes between healthy human individuals. Study information: Three plates were used per donor for CD4 naive, three for CD4 memory, two for CD8 naive and one for CD8 memory. General study points: A small donor pool kept down the genetic and exposure-history diversity that was represented.

The CDR3 loop spans 13 amino acids. With 7 bases removed from V and 0 bases from J, the gap between germline ends came to 10 bases. CDR1 and CDR2 (germline): GTSNPN, SVGIG (reference sequence). Naive-designated CD8 cells lacked CD45RO, were positively enriched for CCR7, and omitted terminally differentiated effector memory CD45RA+ cells. The clonotype comes from a man between 18 and 35 years old in good health. Some clones in this sample may be carry-over from other donors' samples. The chain has TRBV30 and TRBJ2-1, with unresolved D. The sequencing input was naive CD8+ T cells from PBMCs. The CDR3, as DNA: TGTGCCTTCACGGGCCTCTCCTACAATGAGCAGTTCTTC. This translates into CAFTGLSYNEQFF.